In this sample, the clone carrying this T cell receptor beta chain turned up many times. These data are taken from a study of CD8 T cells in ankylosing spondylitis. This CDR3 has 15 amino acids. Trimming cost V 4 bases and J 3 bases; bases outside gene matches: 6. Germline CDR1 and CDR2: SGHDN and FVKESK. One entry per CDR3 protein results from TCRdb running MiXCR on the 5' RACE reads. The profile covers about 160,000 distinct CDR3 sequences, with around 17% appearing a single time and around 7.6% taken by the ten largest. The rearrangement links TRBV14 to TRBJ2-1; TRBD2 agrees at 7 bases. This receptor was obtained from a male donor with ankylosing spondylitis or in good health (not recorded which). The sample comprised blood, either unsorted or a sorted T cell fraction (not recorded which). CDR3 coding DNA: TGTGCCAGCAGCCCGCGGGACTACTTCTACAATGAGCAGTTCTTC. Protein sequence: CASSPRDYFYNEQFF.